These 10 T cell receptor beta chains were sequenced from one sample in a study of beta chain features in type 1 diabetes. The study, taken as a whole, reports: For Type 1 diabetes patients, all four CD4+ subsets carried TCRB CDR3s that were moderately but significantly shorter.

Investigators reverse transcribed all isolated RNA, so they sequenced expressed TCRB transcripts. Here immunoSEQ multiplex PCR was the method, and the copy in TCRdb shows in-frame clones only, minus some. The profile shows under 300,000 clones, about 14% of them singletons. These receptors lack a known antigen. Specimen: naive CD4+ T cells from blood. The receptors originated from a man younger than 45 with type 1 diabetes.

The chain recombines TRBV5-4 with TRBJ2-5, with 9 bases lining up with TRBD1. In germline, CDR1 is SGHNT, CDR2 YYREEE (reference sequence). This CDR3 is built from 14 residues. The junction had 2 bases not matched to a gene; V was cut back by 4 bases and J by 1 base. The CDR3 DNA is TGTGCCAGCAGCCAGGGACAGGGCCAAGAGACCCAGTACTTC. It is translated as CASSQGQGQETQYF.

This clone was seen more than once but under ten times. The V call is TRBV11-2, the J call TRBJ2-6; 11 bases line up with TRBD1. V shed 1 base, J shed 3 bases, and the junction held 5 bases outside the gene matches. Looked up from germline, CDR1 is SGHAT and CDR2 is FQNNGV. The CDR3 contains 18 residues. Here the CDR3 reads CASSLAGQGAGGANVLTF. The DNA for the CDR3 is TGTGCCAGCAGCTTAGCAGGACAGGGGGCAGGTGGGGCCAACGTCCTGACTTTC.

The CDR3 DNA reads as TGTGCCATCAGTGACTTAGAGAACACTGAAGCTTTCTTT. It encodes CAISDLENTEAFF. This rearrangement joins TRBV10-3 to TRBJ1-1; D is undetermined. The V gene's germline CDR1 is ENHRY and CDR2 SYGVKD. Trimming took off 3 bases at V and 1 base at J, with 6 bases between the two ends. There are 13 residues in the CDR3.

The rearrangement links TRBV14 to TRBJ2-7, with a possible D match to TRBD1 (6 bases). Germline V CDR1 and CDR2: SGHDN, FVKESK. CDR3 length: 14 amino acids. Trimming pared 1 base from V and 3 bases from J, leaving 10 bases between. The CDR3 DNA sequence: TGTGCCAGCAGCCAAGGTAGAGGGGGCTACGAGCAGTACTTC. This translates into CASSQGRGGYEQYF.

This rearrangement joins TRBV7-6 to TRBJ2-5; 7 bases line up with TRBD2. Germline V CDR1 and CDR2: SGHVS, FNYEAQ. V lost 5 bases and J lost 6; bases outside the gene matches: 6. The CDR3 runs 13 residues. The CDR3 region is CASSPTSLQTQYF. CDR3 nucleotide sequence: TGTGCCAGCAGCCCGACTAGCTTACAGACCCAGTACTTC.

In this sample, this clone turned up a few times. In nucleotides, the CDR3 is TGTGCCATCAGTCGTCACGGGGACCAAGAGACCCAGTACTTC. It is translated as CAISRHGDQETQYF. The rearrangement joins TRBV10-3 to TRBJ2-5, with D maybe TRBD2 (5 bases). CDR3 length: 14 amino acids. Trimming removed 5 bases at V and 0 bases at J, with 10 bases between. The germline CDR1 and CDR2 sequences are ENHRY and SYGVKD.

This clone was seen a few times. The CDR3: CSVGRDRENTEAFF. CDR3 bases: TGCAGCGTGGGCCGGGACAGGGAGAACACTGAAGCTTTCTTT. The chain is built from TRBV29-1 and TRBJ1-1; 9 nucleotides agree with TRBD1. Trimming cost V 6 bases and J 1 base; bases outside gene matches: 6. The CDR3 extends over 14 amino acids. CDR1 and CDR2 from the germline V gene are SQVTM and ANQGSEA. The full variable domain, rest sourced from reference TRBV29-1 and TRBJ1-1, is SAVISQKPSRDICQRGTSLTIQCQVDSQVTMMFWYRQQPGQSLTLIATANQGSEATYESGFVIDKFPISRPNLTFSTLTVSNMSPEDSSIYLCSVGRDRENTEAFFGQGTRLTVV.

This clone has only a few counts. The chain links TRBV5-1 to TRBJ2-7; 7 bases are a match to TRBD1. V lost 0 bases to trimming and J lost 0 bases; unmatched junction nucleotides: 3. The CDR3 has 15 residues. Germline V lookup: CDR1 SGHRS, CDR2 YFSETQ. The CDR3 reads CASSLVTGISYEQYF. Here the CDR3 DNA reads TGCGCCAGCAGCTTGGTGACAGGGATCTCCTACGAGCAGTACTTC.

CDR3: CASVQAGASDTQYF. CDR3 sequence (DNA): TGTGCCAGCGTTCAGGCGGGAGCCTCAGATACGCAGTATTTT. The genes are TRBV6-6 and TRBJ2-3; 7 nucleotides agree with TRBD2. The junction had 9 bases not matched to a gene; V was cut back by 8 bases and J by 4 bases. CDR1 is MNHNY and CDR2 is SVGAGI in the germline V gene (reference sequence). CDR3 length: 14 amino acids.

The chain is built from TRBV5-6 and TRBJ1-5; the D is unclear. The CDR3 length is 14 residues. The V and J ends lost 0 bases and 3 bases respectively, with 7 bases between them. CDR1 and CDR2 from the germline V gene are SGHDT and YYEEEE. CDR3 DNA sequence: TGTGCCAGCAGCTTGGGTCTGGCCAATCAGCCCCAGCATTTT. Its protein is CASSLGLANQPQHF.